This T cell receptor (beta chain) was documented in a study of blood T cell repertoires in COVID-19. Study summary: The United States, Italy and Spain provided the acute and convalescent COVID-19 samples. In each case, the material was cDNA or gDNA derived from T cells, B-cell-depleted T cells, or PBMCs.

This clone was detected only a few times. TCRdb's copy holds only in-frame clones and misses some; the assay was immunoSEQ multiplex PCR. This table holds 95,000 to 100,000 clones, 80% to 90% found once. With 7 bases removed from V and 4 bases from J, the gap between germline ends came to 13 bases. The CDR3 runs 13 residues. The V gene's germline CDR1 is SNHLY and CDR2 FYNNEI. The sample consisted of peripheral blood. This TCR came from a woman in her twenties or thirties with acute or convalescent COVID-19. The chain has TRBV2 and TRBJ1-2; D uncertain. This CDR3 reads CASTSLGGYGYTF. The DNA of the CDR3 is TGTGCCAGCACGAGCCTGGGAGGCTATGGCTACACCTTC.